This is a list of T cell receptor beta chains from one sample in a study of blood T cell repertoires in COVID-19. The repertoire was sequenced with immunoSEQ multiplex PCR; TCRdb's copy has only in-frame clones and lacks some. The sample has 65,000 or so clones, 81% seen once; the top ten hold 14% to 15%. The sample consisted of peripheral blood. Every receptor here comes from an elderly man with acute or convalescent COVID-19. CDR3s include the opening cysteine and the closing phenylalanine or tryptophan. D genes are given only for firm matches. Clone sizes are given selectively: once, few, many, or a class where the clone is expanded.

>TRBV5-1|many|TRBD1|TRBJ1-3
TGCGCCAGCAGCTGGGACAGTTCTGGAAACACCATATATTTT
CASSWDSSGNTIYF
>TRBV7-2|-|-|TRBJ1-2
TGTGCCAGCAGCTTGGCCACAGGGAATTATGGCTACACCTTC
CASSLATGNYGYTF
>TRBV5-1|-|TRBD1|TRBJ2-1
TGCGCCAGCAGCATCGGACAGGGGCCCTACAATGAGCAGTTCTTC
CASSIGQGPYNEQFF
>TRBV9|-|-|TRBJ2-2
TGTGCCAGCAGCGCAAACAGTAACACCGGGGAGCTGTTTTTT
CASSANSNTGELFF
>TRBV2|-|TRBD1|TRBJ1-5
TGTGCCAGCAGTTTACTATACAGGGGGAATCAGCCCCAGCATTTT
CASSLLYRGNQPQHF
>TRBV2|-|TRBD1|TRBJ1-1
TGTGCCTGCCGGGACAGGGGGATCAACACTGAAGCTTTCTTT
CACRDRGINTEAFF
>TRBV5-1|-|-|TRBJ1-2
TGCGCCAGCAGGTTAAACAGGGACTATGGCTACACCTTC
CASRLNRDYGYTF
>TRBV5-1|-|-|TRBJ1-2
TGCGCCAGCAGCTTAGCCGGACTTCGTTATGGCTACACCTTC
CASSLAGLRYGYTF
>TRBV2|-|TRBD2|TRBJ2-1
TGTGCCAGCAGTAGCGAGCGGGGGACCTACAATGAGCAGTTCTTC
CASSSERGTYNEQFF
>TRBV11-2|-|-|TRBJ2-1
TGTGCCAGCAGCTTAGAGAGGACAGAGGGCGCGCAGTTCTTC
CASSLERTEGAQFF
>TRBV19|-|-|TRBJ1-4
TGTGCCAGTAGTATAGGGGGGGGGACCCCCCCAACTAATGAAAAACTGTTTTTT
CASSIGGGTPPTNEKLFF
>TRBV7-8|-|-|TRBJ1-6
TGTGCCAGCAGCCCCAGAGCACAGGGTAATTCACCCCTCCACTTT
CASSPRAQGNSPLHF
>TRBV7-5|once|-|TRBJ1-2
TGTGTCAGAAGCCTCTGGACTTCCGCCCACTATGGCTACACCTTC
CVRSLWTSAHYGYTF
>TRBV18|once|TRBD1|TRBJ2-1
TGTGCCAGCTCACCCCAGGGACAGGGGCCTTTCAATGAGCAGTTCTTC
CASSPQGQGPFNEQFF
>TRBV3-1/TRBV3-2|-|-|TRBJ1-5
TGTGCCAGCAGCCTTTACCGGGATCAGCCCCAGCATTTT
CASSLYRDQPQHF
>TRBV11-3|-|TRBD2|TRBJ2-1
TGTGCCAGCAGCTTAGGGACTAGCGGCTACAATGAGCAGTTCTTC
CASSLGTSGYNEQFF
>TRBV5-1|-|-|TRBJ2-7
TGCGCCAGCACCTCGACAAACCGGAACGAGCAGTACTTC
CASTSTNRNEQYF